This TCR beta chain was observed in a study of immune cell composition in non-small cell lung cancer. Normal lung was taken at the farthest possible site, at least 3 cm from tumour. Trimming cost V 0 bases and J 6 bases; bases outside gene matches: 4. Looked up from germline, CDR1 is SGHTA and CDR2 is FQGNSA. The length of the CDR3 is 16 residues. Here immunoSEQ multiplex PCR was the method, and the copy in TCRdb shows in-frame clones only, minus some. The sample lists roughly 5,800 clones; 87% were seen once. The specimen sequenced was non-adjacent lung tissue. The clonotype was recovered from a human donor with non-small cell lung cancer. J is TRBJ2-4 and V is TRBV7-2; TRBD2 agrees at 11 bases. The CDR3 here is CASSLASGRAGNIQYF. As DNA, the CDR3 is TGTGCCAGCAGCTTAGCTAGCGGGAGGGCCGGAAACATTCAGTACTTC. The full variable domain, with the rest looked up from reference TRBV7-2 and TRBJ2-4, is GAGVSQSPSNKVTEKGKDVELRCDPISGHTALYWYRQSLGQGLEFLIYFQGNSAPDKSGLPSDRFSAERTGGSVSTLTIQRTQQEDSAVYLCASSLASGRAGNIQYFGAGTRLSVL.